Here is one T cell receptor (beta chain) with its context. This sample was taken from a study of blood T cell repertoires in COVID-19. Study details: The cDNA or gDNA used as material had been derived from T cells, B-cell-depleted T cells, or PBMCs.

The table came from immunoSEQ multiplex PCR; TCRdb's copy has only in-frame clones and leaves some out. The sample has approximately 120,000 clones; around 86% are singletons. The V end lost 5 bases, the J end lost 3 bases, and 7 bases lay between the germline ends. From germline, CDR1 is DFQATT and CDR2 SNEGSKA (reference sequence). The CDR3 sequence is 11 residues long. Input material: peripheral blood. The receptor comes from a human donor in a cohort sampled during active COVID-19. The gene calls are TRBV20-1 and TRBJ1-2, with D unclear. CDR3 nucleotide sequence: TGCAGTGCTTTTCGGGACTATGGCTACACCTTC. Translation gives CSAFRDYGYTF.